This entry lists 2 T cell receptor beta chains sequenced from one sample in a study of shared clonotypes between healthy human individuals. The repertoire was sequenced with immunoSEQ multiplex PCR; TCRdb's copy has only in-frame clones and lacks some. The sample has millions of clones, 85% to 95% seen once. The sequenced sample was naive CD4+ T cells from PBMCs. Subset meaning: CD45RA+ positively selected. The receptor set was obtained from a young man in good health. Some clones in this sample may be carry-over from other donors' samples.

This clone was detected a few times. The V and J genes are TRBV18 and TRBJ1-1; D not certain. In germline, CDR1 is KGHSH, CDR2 LQKENI. V dropped 1 base and J dropped 5 bases, with 11 bases sitting between them. The CDR3 runs to 14 residues. Written as DNA, the CDR3 is TGTGCCAGCTCACCACAGGGTGTAATAACTGAAGCTTTCTTT. Protein product: CASSPQGVITEAFF.

In regard to this clone: This specimen includes other DNA sequences encoding the same CDR3. V is TRBV7-3 and J is TRBJ1-1, with a possible D match to TRBD1 (5 bases). V shed 4 bases and J shed 2 bases, with 8 bases lying between them. CDR3 length: 13 residues. Per germline, CDR1 SGHTA and CDR2 FQGTGA. In DNA form, the CDR3 reads TGTGCCAGCAGCTCTACAGGAAACACTGAAGCTTTCTTT. Protein sequence: CASSSTGNTEAFF.